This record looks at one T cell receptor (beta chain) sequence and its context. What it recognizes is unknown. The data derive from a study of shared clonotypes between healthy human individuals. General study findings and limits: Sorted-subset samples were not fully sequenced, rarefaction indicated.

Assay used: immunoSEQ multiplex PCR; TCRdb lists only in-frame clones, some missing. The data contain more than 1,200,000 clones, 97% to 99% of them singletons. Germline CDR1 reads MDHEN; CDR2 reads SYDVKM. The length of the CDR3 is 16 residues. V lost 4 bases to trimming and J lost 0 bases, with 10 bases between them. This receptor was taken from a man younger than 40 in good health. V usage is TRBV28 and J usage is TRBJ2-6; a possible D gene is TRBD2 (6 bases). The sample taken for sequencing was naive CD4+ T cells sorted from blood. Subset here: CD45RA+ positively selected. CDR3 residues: CASSYVGGSGANVLTF. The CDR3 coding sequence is TGTGCCAGCAGTTATGTGGGAGGCTCTGGGGCCAACGTCCTGACTTTC.